The 31 T cell receptor beta chains below were found in one sample sequenced in a study of CD8 T cells in ankylosing spondylitis. Study-level points and caveats: In ankylosing spondylitis blood, a motif of several highly homologous TCR beta variants appeared characteristic.

These receptors have no identified antigens. TCRdb re-derived calls from the 5' RACE reads in MiXCR, one entry per CDR3 protein. Of about 510,000 distinct CDR3 sequences listed, approximately 5% are singletons. Material for sequencing was blood, either unsorted or a sorted T cell fraction (not recorded which). These receptors were obtained from a male donor with ankylosing spondylitis.

This clonotype was seen many times. The rearrangement uses TRBV7-3 and TRBJ2-5; a weak D match, TRBD1 (5 bases). The CDR3 is made up of 13 amino acids. Per the germline V gene, CDR1 is SGHTA and CDR2 is FQGTGA. Trimming took 5 bases from V and 2 from J, leaving 9 bases between them. The CDR3 DNA follows: TGTGCCAGCAGCAAGACAGAACAAGAGACCCAGTACTTC. The encoded protein is CASSKTEQETQYF.

This clonotype was recorded many times. The junction differs from germline at one of its ends, possibly a read error. The rearrangement uses TRBV12-3 or TRBV12-4 and TRBJ2-1; 8 bases line up with TRBD1. The CDR3 runs to 11 residues. CDR3 residues: CASSFGTGPSF. The CDR3 coding sequence is TGTGCCAGCAGTTTTGGGACAGGCCCCTCCTTC.

This clonotype was recorded at least ten times. The chain links TRBV3-1 to TRBJ1-6; no clear D. This CDR3 spans 13 amino acids. V lost 3 bases, J lost 10 bases, and 10 bases lay in between. Germline V gene lookup returns CDR1 LGHDT and CDR2 YNNKEL (reference sequence). The DNA for the CDR3 is TGTGCCAGCAGCCAGAGAATCCGATCACCCCTCCACTTT. This codes for CASSQRIRSPLHF. Full variable domain (outside the CDR3, taken from reference TRBV3-1 and TRBJ1-6): DTAVSQTPKYLVTQMGNDKSIKCEQNLGHDTMYWYKQDSKKFLKIMFSYNNKELIINETVPNRFSPKSPDKAHLNLHINSLELGDSAVYFCASSQRIRSPLHFGNGTRLTVT.

This clonotype occurred many times. The gene calls are TRBV6-6 and TRBJ1-2; tentatively, D is TRBD1 (5 bases). CDR1 is MNHNY, CDR2 SVGAGI, per germline (reference sequence). V dropped 2 bases and J dropped 6 bases, with 10 bases sitting between them. This CDR3 has 13 residues. CDR3 protein: CASSYVGADGYTF. The CDR3 DNA reads as TGTGCCAGCAGTTACGTAGGGGCTGATGGCTACACCTTC.

The rearrangement joins TRBV7-2 to TRBJ2-1; TRBD2 matches 11 bases. The germline V gene has CDR1 SGHTA and CDR2 FQGNSA. The CDR3 extends over 16 amino acids. Trimming cost V 5 bases and J 9 bases; bases outside gene matches: 12. CDR3 amino acids: CASSPEGASGGREQFF. The DNA of the CDR3 is TGTGCCAGCAGCCCAGAAGGTGCTAGCGGGGGGCGTGAGCAGTTCTTC.

This clonotype was found many times. The J gene is TRBJ2-1, the V gene TRBV29-1; D is uncertain. The germline CDR1 and CDR2 sequences are SQVTM and ANQGSEA. Trimming stripped 7 bases from V and 0 bases from J, with 16 bases between. The CDR3 length is 15 residues. CDR3 bases: TGCAGCGCCAAGTGGGCCCTACCCTCCTACAATGAGCAGTTCTTC. This codes for CSAKWALPSYNEQFF.

This clonotype has a count of ten or more. The chain has TRBV12-3 or TRBV12-4 and TRBJ2-3; D may match TRBD1 or TRBD2 (5 bases each). The CDR3 extends over 11 amino acids. The ends were cut back, 2 bases at V and 11 bases at J, with 8 bases in the middle. The DNA of the CDR3 is TGTGCCAGCAGTTTAATGGGACGGCAGTATTTT. Translated: CASSLMGRQYF.

The table lists this clonotype with many counts. V and J are TRBV4-2 and TRBJ2-2, with 11 bases fitting TRBD1. Germline loops: CDR1 LGHNA, CDR2 YNFKEQ. This CDR3 is built from 17 residues. Trimming at V came to 1 base and at J to 5 bases, leaving 6 bases not matched to a gene. CDR3 in amino acids: CASSQGGQGVRTGELFF. DNA of the CDR3: TGTGCCAGCAGCCAAGGGGGACAGGGGGTTCGGACCGGGGAGCTGTTTTTT.

This clonotype was seen at least ten times. The chain recombines TRBV29-1 with TRBJ1-1; TRBD1 is a possible D gene (6 bases). Germline lookup yields CDR1 SQVTM and CDR2 ANQGSEA. The CDR3 extends over 16 amino acids. Trimming took off 7 bases at V and 0 bases at J, with 21 bases between the two ends. The CDR3 DNA reads as TGCAGCGGACTTGGGACAACGGCGACAATGAACACTGAAGCTTTCTTT. Protein sequence: CSGLGTTATMNTEAFF. The full variable domain, rest sourced from reference TRBV29-1 and TRBJ1-1, is SAVISQKPSRDICQRGTSLTIQCQVDSQVTMMFWYRQQPGQSLTLIATANQGSEATYESGFVIDKFPISRPNLTFSTLTVSNMSPEDSSIYLCSGLGTTATMNTEAFFGQGTRLTVV.

This clonotype was recorded many times. The chain combines TRBV15 with TRBJ2-3, with a possible D match to TRBD1 (6 bases). V gave up 9 bases and J gave up 3 bases, with 13 bases separating them. CDR1 and CDR2 (germline): LNHNV, YYDKDF (reference sequence). This CDR3 spans 13 amino acids. The CDR3 here is CATDSQGTDTQYF. The CDR3, as DNA: TGTGCCACTGACTCTCAGGGGACAGATACGCAGTATTTT. Supplemented by reference TRBV15 and TRBJ2-3, the full variable domain reads DAMVIQNPRYQVTQFGKPVTLSCSQTLNHNVMYWYQQKSSQAPKLLFHYYDKDFNNEADTPDNFQSRRPNTSFCFLDIRSPGLGDTAMYLCATDSQGTDTQYFGPGTRLTVL.

This clonotype was observed at least ten times. The chain employs TRBV10-3 and TRBJ2-1; D gene unclear. This CDR3 contains 16 residues. Germline CDR1 reads ENHRY; CDR2 reads SYGVKD. The ends were cut back, 4 bases at V and 0 bases at J, with 13 bases in the middle. The DNA of the CDR3 is TGTGCCATCAGTGCTTCTAGTTTGAGCTCCTACAATGAGCAGTTCTTC. As protein: CAISASSLSSYNEQFF.

This clonotype was observed at least ten times. This chain joins TRBV20-1 and TRBJ2-1, with TRBD2 matching 7 bases. Germline V lookup: CDR1 DFQATT, CDR2 SNEGSKA (reference sequence). V shed 5 bases and J 8 bases; nucleotides not matched to a gene: 15. The CDR3 consists of 15 residues. The CDR3 DNA follows: TGCAGTGCTCGGGGACTACTTTTCAGTCCGGATGAGCAGTTCTTC. Translating gives CSARGLLFSPDEQFF.

The V call is TRBV6-1, the J call TRBJ1-1; D is perhaps TRBD1 (5 bases). CDR1 and CDR2 from the germline V gene are MNHNS and SASEGT. Trimming pared 2 bases from V and 4 bases from J, leaving 17 bases between. This CDR3 region has 16 residues. CDR3 loop: CASSELEGLGGTEAFF. The CDR3 region has the DNA TGTGCCAGCAGTGAATTAGAAGGGCTGGGGGGCACTGAAGCTTTCTTT.

This clonotype was detected many times. The rearrangement joins TRBV5-1 to TRBJ2-3; perhaps D is TRBD1 or TRBD2 (5 bases each). The germline gives CDR1 SGHRS, CDR2 YFSETQ. CDR3 size: 14 residues. V lost 4 bases to trimming and J lost 4 bases, with 13 bases between them. This chain's CDR3 is CASSAMGEADTQYF. CDR3 sequence (DNA): TGCGCCAGCAGCGCCATGGGGGAAGCAGATACGCAGTATTTT. Complete variable domain (other parts from reference TRBV5-1 and TRBJ2-3): KAGVTQTPRYLIKTRGQQVTLSCSPISGHRSVSWYQQTPGQGLQFLFEYFSETQRNKGNFPGRFSGRQFSNSRSEMNVSTLELGDSALYLCASSAMGEADTQYFGPGTRLTVL.

This clonotype occurred a few times. The chain couples TRBV6-1 to TRBJ2-3; 10 bases line up with TRBD2. The length of the CDR3 is 14 residues. V dropped 10 bases and J dropped 1; count of bases not matched to a gene: 5. Germline CDR1 reads MNHNS; CDR2 reads SASEGT. This chain's CDR3 is CATDGTSGTDTQYF. The CDR3 DNA is TGTGCCACCGACGGGACTAGCGGCACAGATACGCAGTATTTT.

This clonotype was observed many times. The rearrangement uses TRBV20-1 and TRBJ2-7; 14 nucleotides align to TRBD2. There are 14 residues in the CDR3. Losses at the gene ends were 5 bases for V and 4 bases for J; bases not matched to a gene: 4. Germline V lookup: CDR1 DFQATT, CDR2 SNEGSKA (reference sequence). The CDR3 DNA sequence: TGCAGTGCTCGCGGGACTAGCGGGAGTTACGAGCAGTACTTC. Translation gives CSARGTSGSYEQYF.

Many counts were recorded for this clonotype. The chain is built from TRBV4-3 and TRBJ1-5; D gene unclear. Trimming removed 2 bases at V and 4 bases at J, with 6 bases between. Per germline, CDR1 LGHNA and CDR2 YSLEER. The CDR3 runs to 13 residues. The CDR3 here is CASSQRTNQPQHF. Here the CDR3 DNA reads TGCGCCAGCAGCCAAAGGACGAATCAGCCCCAGCATTTT.

This clonotype was found many times. The J gene is TRBJ2-7, the V gene TRBV29-1; TRBD1 matches 8 bases. The V gene's germline CDR1 is SQVTM and CDR2 ANQGSEA. The CDR3 is 14 amino acids. After removal of 7 bases from V and 5 bases from J, the junction contained 13 bases not matched to a gene. This chain's CDR3 is CSATPTGVRNEQYF. As DNA, the CDR3 is TGCAGCGCAACTCCGACAGGGGTGCGAAACGAGCAGTACTTC.

In its sample, this clonotype was seen many times. The chain couples TRBV5-1 to TRBJ1-5, with TRBD1 matching over 9 bases. The CDR3 runs to 14 residues. V trimming: 4 bases; J trimming: 10 bases; junction bases outside the gene matches: 9. Germline V gene sequence: CDR1 SGHRS, CDR2 YFSETQ. In DNA, the CDR3 is TGCGCCAGCAGCCCCGGACAGGGGACGGACCCCCAGCATTTT. Residues: CASSPGQGTDPQHF.

About this clonotype itself: The junction differs from germline at one of its ends, possibly a read error. The chain is built from TRBV20-1 and TRBJ1-2; a weak D match, TRBD1 (6 bases). The germline CDR1 and CDR2 sequences are DFQATT and SNEGSKA (reference sequence). The CDR3 runs 15 residues. The CDR3 loop is CCAQPGGGSGYGYTF. In DNA form, the CDR3 reads TGCTGTGCCCAACCCGGAGGGGGGAGCGGCTATGGCTACACCTTC.

V and J are TRBV4-3 and TRBJ2-7; D might be TRBD1 or TRBD2, each matching 5 bases. The V gene lost 1 base and the J gene lost 3 bases, with 16 bases spanning the gap. Germline assignment: CDR1 LGHNA and CDR2 YSLEER. CDR3 length equals 16 residues. The CDR3 coding sequence is TGCGCCAGCAGCCAAGTGGTCGGAGATGGGGGCTACGAGCAGTACTTC. Protein: CASSQVVGDGGYEQYF.

In this sample, this clonotype turned up many times. V and J are TRBV7-3 and TRBJ2-5, with 10 bases matching TRBD1. Trimming cost V 5 bases and J 4 bases; bases outside gene matches: 1. The CDR3 covers 13 residues. The germline CDR1 and CDR2 sequences are SGHTA and FQGTGA. The CDR3: CASSRQGAETQYF. CDR3 nucleotide sequence: TGTGCCAGCAGCCGACAGGGGGCAGAGACCCAGTACTTC.

Note on this clonotype: Since a much larger clone is just one base distant, this may be a read error. The V gene is TRBV27, the J gene TRBJ1-2; TRBD1 agrees at 10 bases. Germline values: CDR1 MNHEY, CDR2 SMNVEV (reference sequence). The ends lost 5 bases at V and 3 bases at J; junction bases unmatched: 6. This CDR3 is 15 amino acids long. The CDR3 spells CASSAGTGAYYGYTF. DNA for the CDR3: TGTGCCAGCAGTGCGGGGACAGGGGCGTACTATGGCTACACCTTC.

Notes on this clonotype: A much larger clone is a single base away; this may be a read error. The genes are TRBV6-5 and TRBJ2-1; 8 bases line up with TRBD1. The length of the CDR3 is 17 residues. Germline V gene data show CDR1 as MNHEY and CDR2 as SVGAGI. Trimming at V came to 2 bases and at J to 10 bases, leaving 16 bases not matched to a gene. In nucleotides, the CDR3 is TGTGCCAGCAGTTACCCCACCGGACAGGGAGGACGGGAAGAGCAGTTCTTC. This translates into CASSYPTGQGGREEQFF.

Notes on this clonotype: Relative to the germline gene, one junction end is altered; a read error may explain this. The chain recombines TRBV20-1 with TRBJ2-4; 7 nucleotides agree with TRBD1. CDR1 is DFQATT, CDR2 SNEGSKA, per germline (reference sequence). The CDR3 has 16 residues. In nucleotides, the CDR3 is TGCTGTGCTCCCGGGACAGCCCTAGAGGGCAAAAACATTCAGTACTTC. Translated, it gives CCAPGTALEGKNIQYF.

This clonotype was seen many times. This sequence joins TRBV5-5 and TRBJ2-1; 8 bases agree with TRBD1. Germline values: CDR1 SGHKS, CDR2 YYEKEE (reference sequence). The CDR3 has 15 residues. Trimming cost V 2 bases and J 2 bases; bases outside gene matches: 3. For the CDR3, the DNA is TGTGCCAGCAGCTTTGAGGACAGGGCCTACAATGAGCAGTTCTTC. Protein sequence: CASSFEDRAYNEQFF.

Ten or more counts support this clonotype. The rearrangement joins TRBV6-6 to TRBJ2-7, with D unresolved. The CDR3 loop spans 12 amino acids. Germline CDR1 is MNHNY and CDR2 is SVGAGI (reference sequence). Trimming took 6 bases from V and 7 from J, leaving 13 bases between them. The CDR3, as DNA: TGTGCCAGCAGCAGGACGGTTAGGGAGCAGTACTTC. It translates to CASSRTVREQYF.

This clonotype was detected many times. This CDR3 is CASSPVFSGRAGEQFF. In DNA form, the CDR3 reads TGCGCCAGCAGTCCGGTTTTTAGCGGGAGGGCAGGGGAGCAGTTCTTC. This chain connects TRBV5-1 to TRBJ2-1; TRBD2 aligns across 11 bases. Losses at the gene ends were 5 bases for V and 10 bases for J; bases not matched to a gene: 14. The CDR3 is made up of 16 amino acids. Germline-derived CDR1 and CDR2 are SGHRS and YFSETQ.

This clonotype occurred many times. The rearrangement links TRBV7-9 to TRBJ1-5; D is unresolved. Germline CDR1 and CDR2: SEHNR and FQNEAQ (reference sequence). V was pared by 5 bases and J by 2 bases, with 13 bases between. This CDR3 region has 15 residues. The CDR3 bases are TGTGCCAGCAGCCCTGAAATGAGCGGCAATCAGCCCCAGCATTTT. This encodes CASSPEMSGNQPQHF.

This clonotype was seen a few times. The gene calls are TRBV10-2 and TRBJ2-7, with 8 bases fitting TRBD1. CDR3 length: 13 residues. J gave up 2 bases and V 6 bases, and 3 bases lay outside the gene matches. Per germline, CDR1 WSHSY and CDR2 SAAADI. Here the CDR3 DNA reads TGCGCCAGCAGCACAGGGGGACCCTACGAGCAGTACTTC. Translating it yields CASSTGGPYEQYF.

This clonotype was recorded at least ten times. The chain uses TRBV7-6 and TRBJ2-7; D not resolved. The CDR3 has 15 amino acids. Germline V gene lookup returns CDR1 SGHVS and CDR2 FNYEAQ. Trimming took off 5 bases at V and 5 bases at J, with 19 bases between the two ends. Here the CDR3 DNA reads TGTGCCAGCAGCCTCGGCCTGGGGATTAGGGACGAGCAGTACTTC. Amino acid sequence: CASSLGLGIRDEQYF.